This TCR beta chain was retrieved from a study of cytomegalovirus exposure and HLA in healthy donors. Study results and caveats: Reports indicated that the classifier achieved high specificity and sensitivity in diagnosing cytomegalovirus status. While the bulk of TCR sequences proved rare, some public TCRs turned up in many donors.

The donors were members of the validation cohort comprising 120 subjects, separate from the roughly 680-subject first cohort. Trimming cost V 10 bases and J 8 bases; bases outside gene matches: 6. The germline V gene encodes CDR1 ENHRY and CDR2 SYGVKD. CDR3 length: 13 residues. Using immunoSEQ multiplex PCR, the repertoire was profiled, and TCRdb retains in-frame clones only, with some absent. The sample contains around 200,000 clones, about 80% of which appear only once. This clone was seen once. What it binds is unknown. The receptor comes from a woman younger than 30 in good health and CMV-seropositive. This chain connects TRBV10-3 to TRBJ2-1, with 12 bases identical to TRBD1. Sequenced sample: PBMCs. The CDR3 DNA reads TGTGCCACCGAGGGGACAGGGGGCGATGAGCAGTTCTTC. Protein product: CATEGTGGDEQFF.